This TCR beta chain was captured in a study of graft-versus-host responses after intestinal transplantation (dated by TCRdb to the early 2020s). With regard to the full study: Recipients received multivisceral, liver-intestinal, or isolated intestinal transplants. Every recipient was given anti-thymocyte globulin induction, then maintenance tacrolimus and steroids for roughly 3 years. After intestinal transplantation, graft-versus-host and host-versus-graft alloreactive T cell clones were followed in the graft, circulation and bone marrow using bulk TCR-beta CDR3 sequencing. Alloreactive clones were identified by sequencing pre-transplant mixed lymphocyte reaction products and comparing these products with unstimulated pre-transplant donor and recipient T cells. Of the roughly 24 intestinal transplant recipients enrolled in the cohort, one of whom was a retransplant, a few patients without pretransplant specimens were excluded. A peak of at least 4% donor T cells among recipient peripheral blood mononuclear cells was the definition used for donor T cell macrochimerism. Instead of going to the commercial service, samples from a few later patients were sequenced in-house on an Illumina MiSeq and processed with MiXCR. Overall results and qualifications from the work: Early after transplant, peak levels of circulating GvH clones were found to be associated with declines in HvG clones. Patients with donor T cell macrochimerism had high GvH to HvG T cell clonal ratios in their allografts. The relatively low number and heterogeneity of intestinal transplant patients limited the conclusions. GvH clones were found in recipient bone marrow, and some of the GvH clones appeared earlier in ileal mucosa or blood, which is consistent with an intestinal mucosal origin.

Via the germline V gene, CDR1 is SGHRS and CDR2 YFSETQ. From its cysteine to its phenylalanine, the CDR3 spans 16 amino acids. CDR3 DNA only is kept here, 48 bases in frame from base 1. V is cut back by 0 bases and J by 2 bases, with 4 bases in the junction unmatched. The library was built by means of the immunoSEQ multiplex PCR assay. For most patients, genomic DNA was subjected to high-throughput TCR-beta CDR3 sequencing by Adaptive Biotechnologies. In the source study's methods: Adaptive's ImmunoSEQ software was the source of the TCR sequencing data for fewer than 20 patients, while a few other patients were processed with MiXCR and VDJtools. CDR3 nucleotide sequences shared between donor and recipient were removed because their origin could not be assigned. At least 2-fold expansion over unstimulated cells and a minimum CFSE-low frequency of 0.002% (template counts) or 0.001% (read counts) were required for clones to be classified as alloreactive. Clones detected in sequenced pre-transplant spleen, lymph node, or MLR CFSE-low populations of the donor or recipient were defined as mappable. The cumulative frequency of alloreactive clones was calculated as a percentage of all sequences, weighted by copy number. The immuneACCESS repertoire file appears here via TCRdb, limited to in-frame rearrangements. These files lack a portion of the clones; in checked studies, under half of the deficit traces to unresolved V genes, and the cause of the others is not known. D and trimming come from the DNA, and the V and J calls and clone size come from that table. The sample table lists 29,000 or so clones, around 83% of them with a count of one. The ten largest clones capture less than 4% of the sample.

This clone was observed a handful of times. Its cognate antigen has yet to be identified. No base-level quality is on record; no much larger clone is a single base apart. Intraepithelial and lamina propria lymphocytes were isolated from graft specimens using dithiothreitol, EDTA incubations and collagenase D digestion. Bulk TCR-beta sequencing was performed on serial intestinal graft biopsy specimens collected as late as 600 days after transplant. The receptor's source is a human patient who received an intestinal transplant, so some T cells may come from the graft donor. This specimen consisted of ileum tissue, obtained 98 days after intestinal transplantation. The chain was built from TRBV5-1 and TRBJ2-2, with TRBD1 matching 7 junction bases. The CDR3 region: CASSLAGQANTGELFF. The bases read TGCGCCAGCAGCTTGGCCGGACAGGCTAACACCGGGGAGCTGTTTTTT.